Sequencing of this T cell receptor beta chain was carried out in a study of blood T cells in healthy people across ages. In germline, CDR1 is SGHTA, CDR2 FQGTGA. V lost 8 bases and J 4 bases, leaving 19 bases between the germline ends. The CDR3 is 15 residues long. For the second PCR, which ran for roughly 6 to 12 cycles, a sample-barcoded 5' primer and a J-beta primer mix were used. Every cDNA molecule bore a tag from a template-switch adaptor containing 12 random nucleotides. Each sample provided no less than 2.5 million CDR3-containing paired-end reads. From the 5' RACE reads, TCRdb called clonotypes with MiXCR, one entry per CDR3 protein. The sample has about 620,000 distinct CDR3 sequences; approximately 52% are singletons.

Sequenced sample: blood. The origin of this receptor is a woman older than 75 in good health. The chain combines TRBV7-3 with TRBJ2-3; possibly TRBD1 or TRBD2 for D (6 bases each). CDR3 loop: CASRSPGASADTQYF. The CDR3 DNA reads TGTGCCAGCCGATCCCCGGGGGCTAGCGCAGATACGCAGTATTTT.